This TCR beta chain was identified during a study of metastatic and nonmetastatic thyroid tumors. Whole-study context: The study looked at repertoires side by side in blood and in tumor or nodule tissue from malignant and benign thyroid patients. Study-wide points: Relative to benign nodules, malignant thyroid tumors were reportedly characterized by significantly elevated TCR beta diversity in blood and tumor.

Original data processing: Clinicopathological groups differed in CDR3, with these differences serving to build a distant-metastasis classifier for papillary thyroid cancer. TCRdb recomputed clones from the PCR reads via MiXCR. It is TCRdb's table, rather than the study itself, that gives the V and J calls and clone size. The data show more than 50,000 clones, roughly 20% seen once. All patients were untreated before thyroid surgery. This clone appeared a few times. Its cognate antigen is unknown. The CDR3 runs 14 residues. Germline V gene data show CDR1 as MNHNS and CDR2 as SASEGT. Trimming stripped 6 bases from V and 8 bases from J, with 19 bases between.

The sample comprised blood. The rearrangement links TRBV6-1 to TRBJ1-2, with unresolved D. The source is a female donor with papillary thyroid cancer or a benign thyroid nodule (not recorded which). Some clones in this sample may be carry-over from other donors' samples. CDR3 protein: CASSVFRGLGGYTF. The CDR3 coding sequence is TGTGCCAGCAGCGTATTCAGAGGCCTGGGGGGCTACACCTTC.